This T cell receptor beta chain was sequenced for a study of technical replicates of blood from four donors. Assay: immunoSEQ multiplex PCR; the TCRdb copy retains only in-frame clones and omits some. The sample consists of tens of thousands of clones, around 94% of them appearing once. V shed 2 bases, J shed 2 bases, and the junction held 8 bases outside the gene matches. Germline lookup yields CDR1 LGHNA and CDR2 YSLEER. This CDR3 has 16 amino acids. The specimen sequenced was T cells isolated from PBMCs. This receptor was obtained from a human donor in good health. The chain carries TRBV4-3 and TRBJ1-1, with 7 positions matching TRBD1. CDR3 DNA: TGCGCCAGCAGCCAACTGGGGACAGATCCCAACACTGAAGCTTTCTTT. Amino acids: CASSQLGTDPNTEAFF.